This T cell receptor beta chain was documented in a study of T cells in Graves' hyperthyroidism and ophthalmopathy. This clonotype was detected a few times. Trimming left V 4 bases short and J 0 bases short, with 6 bases between. The germline V gene encodes CDR1 LGHDT and CDR2 YNNKEL (reference sequence). This CDR3 contains 14 residues. Regions amplified from RNA transcripts were the TCR beta CDR3 regions. Primed by the HTBI set, a first-round RT-PCR was run on the TCR CDR3. TCRdb re-called the multiplex PCR reads through MiXCR, storing one row per CDR3 protein. Altogether hundreds of thousands of distinct CDR3 sequences are present, 14% being singletons, with the ten largest covering 5% to 7%. Diagnosis of hyperthyroidism was new in patients aged 18 to 65, and its duration was under 2 months.

The clonotype comes from a woman in her twenties or thirties with Graves' hyperthyroidism that later progressed to Graves' ophthalmopathy. The chain has TRBV3-1 and TRBJ2-2; D not certain. Sequencing was performed on blood. CDR3 in amino acids: CASSRRPNTGELFF. DNA for the CDR3: TGTGCCAGCAGCCGACGGCCGAACACCGGGGAGCTGTTTTTT.